This T cell receptor beta chain was obtained from a study of blood T cells in healthy people across ages. Findings and caveats of the study: A greater number of naive CD4+ cells and higher diversity distinguished long-lived donors from aged donors.

With regard to this clonotype: As yet, its antigen is unknown.

Together with a sample-barcoded 5' primer, a J-beta primer mix was included in a second PCR lasting about 7 to 11 cycles. A 12-random-nucleotide template-switch adaptor tagged each cDNA molecule. One entry per CDR3 protein results from TCRdb running MiXCR on the 5' RACE reads. Found here are around 800,000 distinct CDR3 sequences, about 47% of them singletons; the top ten hold 15% to 20%. The receptor was isolated from a man at least 80 years old in good health. Source material: blood.

DNA for the CDR3: TGTGCCAGCAGCCAAGAGCAGCACGGATTAAATGAGCAGTTCTTC. This codes for CASSQEQHGLNEQFF. The chain joins TRBV4-2 to TRBJ2-1; D is undetermined. The CDR3 totals 15 residues. V lost 0 bases and J 7 bases, leaving 13 bases between the germline ends. Germline V gives CDR1 LGHNA, CDR2 YNFKEQ.